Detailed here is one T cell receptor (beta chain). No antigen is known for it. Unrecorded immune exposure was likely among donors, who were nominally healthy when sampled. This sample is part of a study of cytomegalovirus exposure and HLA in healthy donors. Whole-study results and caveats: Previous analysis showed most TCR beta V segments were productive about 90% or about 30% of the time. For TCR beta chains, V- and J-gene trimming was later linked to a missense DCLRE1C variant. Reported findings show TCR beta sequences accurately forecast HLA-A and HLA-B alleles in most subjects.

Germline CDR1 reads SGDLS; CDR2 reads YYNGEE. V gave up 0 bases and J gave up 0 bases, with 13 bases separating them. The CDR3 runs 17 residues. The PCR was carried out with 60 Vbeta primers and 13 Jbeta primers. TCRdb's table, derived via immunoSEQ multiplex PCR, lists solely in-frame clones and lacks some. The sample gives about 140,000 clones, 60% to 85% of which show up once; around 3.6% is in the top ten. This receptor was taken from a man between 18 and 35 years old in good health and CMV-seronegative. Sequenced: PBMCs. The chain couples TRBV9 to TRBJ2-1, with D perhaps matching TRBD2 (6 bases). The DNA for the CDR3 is TGTGCCAGCAGCGTAGTACTGGGAGGCCCCTCCTACAATGAGCAGTTCTTC. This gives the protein CASSVVLGGPSYNEQFF.